This T cell receptor (beta chain) appears in the sequencing data of a study of T cells in Graves' hyperthyroidism and ophthalmopathy. Amplified regions were TCR beta CDR3 sequences from RNA transcripts. The TCR CDR3 was amplified in a first-round RT-PCR using the HTBI primer set. From the multiplex PCR reads, TCRdb called clonotypes with MiXCR, one entry per CDR3 protein. Among under 130,000 distinct CDR3 sequences, around 50% were seen once, and the ten largest hold approximately 24%. The CDR3 runs 12 residues. V lost 6 bases, J lost 11 bases, and 9 bases stayed unmatched. Germline values: CDR1 SQVTM, CDR2 ANQGSEA. This clonotype was found once.

The chain recombines TRBV29-1 with TRBJ1-1; 10 positions match TRBD1. The specimen sequenced was blood. The clonotype comes from a man aged 35 to 55 with Graves' hyperthyroidism. The CDR3 coding sequence is TGCAGCGTCGCCGACAGGGGGCGGGGTGCTTTCTTT. It codes for CSVADRGRGAFF. Complete variable domain (other parts from reference TRBV29-1 and TRBJ1-1): SAVISQKPSRDICQRGTSLTIQCQVDSQVTMMFWYRQQPGQSLTLIATANQGSEATYESGFVIDKFPISRPNLTFSTLTVSNMSPEDSSIYLCSVADRGRGAFFGQGTRLTVV.